The rows below give T cell receptor beta chains drawn from one sample of a study of cytomegalovirus exposure and HLA in healthy donors. Data came from immunoSEQ multiplex PCR; TCRdb stores just in-frame clones and leaves some out. The data hold about 120,000 clones, with 80% observed a single time. The source material was PBMCs. The receptors here all came from a female donor in good health and CMV-seropositive. Each CDR3 is given with its conserved first and last residue. A D gene is named only where the DNA matches it firmly. The size field is filled for only some rows; it gives once, few, many or a size class.

v_call	d_call	clone_size	j_call	cdr3_aa	cdr3_nt
TRBV27	.	.	TRBJ2-1	CASSFGDSYNEQFF	TGTGCCAGCAGTTTCGGGGACTCCTACAATGAGCAGTTCTTC
TRBV4-3	TRBD1	.	TRBJ2-5	CASSSGQGAETQYF	TGCGCCAGCAGTTCAGGACAGGGGGCAGAGACCCAGTACTTC
TRBV28	.	.	TRBJ1-6	CASSLGQYYNSPLHF	TGTGCCAGCAGTTTAGGACAATACTATAATTCACCCCTCCACTTT
TRBV7-2	.	once	TRBJ1-2	CASSPGGTHGYTF	TGTGCCAGCAGCCCCGGAGGGACCCATGGCTACACCTTC
TRBV18	TRBD2	.	TRBJ2-3	CASSSLLAGGTDTQYF	TGTGCCAGCTCCTCACTACTAGCGGGGGGCACAGATACGCAGTATTTT
TRBV5-1	TRBD1	once	TRBJ2-6	CASSLAGSGQAGSGANVLTF	TGCGCCAGCAGCTTGGCGGGAAGTGGACAGGCCGGCTCTGGGGCCAACGTCCTGACTTTC
TRBV10-3	TRBD1	.	TRBJ2-7	CAISGGTGKYEQYF	TGTGCCATCAGTGGAGGGACAGGAAAATACGAGCAGTACTTC
TRBV2	.	.	TRBJ2-2	CASSEAGAGTGELFF	TGTGCCAGCAGTGAGGCTGGGGCGGGGACCGGGGAGCTGTTTTTT
TRBV25-1	TRBD1	.	TRBJ2-7	CASIPGTGSYEQYF	TGTGCCAGCATCCCCGGGACAGGGTCCTACGAGCAGTACTTC
TRBV6-5	TRBD1	few	TRBJ1-6	CASRTGNLNSPLHF	TGTGCCAGCAGGACAGGGAATTTGAATTCACCCCTCCACTTT
TRBV10-3	.	few	TRBJ1-1	CAISDPSQRATEAFF	TGTGCCATCAGTGACCCCTCGCAACGAGCCACTGAAGCTTTCTTT
TRBV7-2	.	.	TRBJ1-5	CASSSQDNQPQHF	TGTGCCAGCAGCTCTCAGGACAATCAGCCCCAGCATTTT
TRBV7-3	TRBD1	.	TRBJ2-2	CASSHGPGGTGELFF	TGTGCCAGCAGCCACGGCCCAGGGGGAACCGGGGAGCTGTTTTTT
TRBV18	TRBD1	.	TRBJ1-2	CASSPSGTGNNYGYTF	TGTGCCAGCTCACCCTCTGGGACAGGGAACAACTATGGCTACACCTTC
TRBV30	TRBD1	.	TRBJ1-2	CAWSGQGLNYGYTF	TGTGCCTGGAGTGGACAGGGATTGAACTATGGCTACACCTTC
TRBV7-8	TRBD1	.	TRBJ1-2	CASSFQGDYGYTF	TGTGCCAGCAGCTTCCAGGGGGACTATGGCTACACCTTC
TRBV11-2	TRBD1	.	TRBJ1-6	CASSLGQGNSPLHF	TGTGCCAGCAGCTTAGGACAGGGTAATTCACCCCTCCACTTT
TRBV9	.	.	TRBJ1-4	CASSTRLGTNEKLFF	TGTGCCAGCAGCACCCGCCTCGGAACTAATGAAAAACTGTTTTTT
TRBV9	TRBD1	.	TRBJ2-5	CASSVRDRGQETQYF	TGTGCCAGCAGCGTCCGGGACAGGGGGCAAGAGACCCAGTACTTC
TRBV27	TRBD2	.	TRBJ2-1	CASSLGGGLNEQFF	TGTGCCAGCAGTTTAGGGGGAGGGCTGAATGAGCAGTTCTTC
TRBV4-1	TRBD1	.	TRBJ2-7	CASSLQGQTTDEQYF	TGCGCCAGCAGCCTGCAGGGACAGACCACCGACGAGCAGTACTTC
TRBV28	TRBD1	.	TRBJ2-7	CASILGTGRGEQYF	TGTGCCAGCATCCTCGGGACAGGGCGCGGAGAGCAGTACTTC
TRBV6-5	TRBD2	once	TRBJ2-1	CASSTSGGPLREQFF	TGTGCCAGCAGCACTAGCGGGGGCCCCTTGCGGGAGCAGTTCTTC
TRBV6-1	TRBD1	once	TRBJ1-5	CASSGQGINQPQHF	TGTGCCAGCAGTGGACAGGGGATCAATCAGCCCCAGCATTTT
TRBV18	TRBD1	.	TRBJ1-4	CASSPTSDRGGEKLFF	TGTGCCAGCTCACCAACCTCTGACAGGGGCGGTGAAAAACTGTTTTTT
TRBV5-1	.	.	TRBJ1-1	CASSFSPGEAEAFF	TGCGCCAGCAGCTTTTCGCCTGGAGAGGCTGAAGCTTTCTTT
TRBV6-5	.	.	TRBJ2-5	CASSYSAGETQYF	TGTGCCAGCAGTTACTCCGCGGGGGAGACCCAGTACTTC
TRBV7-6	.	.	TRBJ1-6	CASSLVAGGNSPLHF	TGTGCCAGCAGCTTAGTGGCCGGAGGAAATTCACCCCTCCACTTT
TRBV28	TRBD1	.	TRBJ1-2	CASSPALRTGKIGYTF	TGTGCCAGCAGTCCCGCCCTACGGACAGGGAAGATTGGCTACACCTTC
TRBV6-6	.	.	TRBJ2-3	CASSPWDLEDTQYF	TGTGCCAGCAGTCCCTGGGACTTAGAAGATACGCAGTATTTT
TRBV20-1	.	.	TRBJ2-3	CSARVGDTQYF	TGCAGTGCTAGGGTCGGGGATACGCAGTATTTT
TRBV2	.	.	TRBJ1-5	CASRNTDSRSEPQHF	TGTGCCAGCAGAAACACGGACAGCCGGTCGGAGCCCCAGCATTTT
TRBV11-2	TRBD2	.	TRBJ2-3	CASSLGSSTLAGVDTQYF	TGTGCCAGCAGCTTAGGATCTAGCACACTAGCGGGGGTAGATACGCAGTATTTT
TRBV13	.	few	TRBJ1-1	CASSFAGMNTEAFF	TGTGCCAGCAGCTTTGCGGGGATGAACACTGAAGCTTTCTTT
TRBV28	TRBD1	.	TRBJ1-1	CASSLRDRVTEAFF	TGTGCCAGCAGTTTACGGGACAGGGTCACTGAAGCTTTCTTT
TRBV7-3	TRBD1	.	TRBJ2-1	CASSVQGNEQFF	TGTGCCAGCAGCGTACAGGGGAATGAGCAGTTCTTC
TRBV6-1	.	.	TRBJ1-1	CASMGGRATEAFF	TGTGCCAGCATGGGGGGGCGGGCGACTGAAGCTTTCTTT